The 30 T cell receptor beta chains below all came from one sample that was sequenced in a study of blood T cell repertoires in COVID-19. Method: immunoSEQ multiplex PCR; TCRdb's copy keeps in-frame clones and lacks some. The table records 140,000 or so clones, 75% to 90% of them present only once. Sequencing was done on a sample of peripheral blood. Receptors originate from a woman of 80 years or more with acute or convalescent COVID-19.

V usage is TRBV28 and J usage is TRBJ2-1, with 11 bases that match TRBD2. Per germline, CDR1 MDHEN and CDR2 SYDVKM. J was trimmed by 9 bases and V by 5 bases; bases with no gene match: 9. The CDR3 consists of 15 residues. The CDR3 nucleotides read TGTGCCAGCAGTGCACTACTAGCGGGAGCAAGTGAGCAGTTCTTC. This encodes CASSALLAGASEQFF.

This clone was recorded a few times. This chain uses TRBV10-3 with TRBJ1-5; D gene unclear. Germline V gene lookup returns CDR1 ENHRY and CDR2 SYGVKD. Trimming took 3 bases from V and 2 from J, leaving 8 bases between them. The CDR3 contains 14 residues. CDR3 nucleotide sequence: TGTGCCATCAGTGATATGTCCGGCAATCAGCCCCAGCATTTT. This translates into CAISDMSGNQPQHF.

The chain has TRBV6-1 and TRBJ1-2; tentative D call: TRBD1 (6 bases). Germline lookup yields CDR1 MNHNS and CDR2 SASEGT. V was shortened by 4 bases and J by 4 bases, with 22 bases between the two germline ends. This CDR3 is built from 17 residues. The CDR3 protein is CASSVGSYRVAFYGYTF. For the CDR3, the DNA is TGTGCCAGCAGTGTGGGGTCGTACAGGGTCGCCTTCTATGGCTACACCTTC.

This CDR3 is CASSLTRTGGRQETQYF. In DNA, the CDR3 is TGTGCCAGCAGCTTAACCAGAACAGGGGGTCGGCAAGAGACCCAGTACTTC. The chain has TRBV7-8 and TRBJ2-5; 8 positions match TRBD1. CDR3 length: 17 residues. Germline V gives CDR1 SGHVS, CDR2 FQNEAQ. V was pared by 2 bases and J by 2 bases, with 10 bases of the junction left unmatched.

The chain carries TRBV13 and TRBJ1-2; D perhaps matches TRBD1 (6 bases). Trimming pared 0 bases from V and 4 bases from J, leaving 12 bases between. Germline assignment: CDR1 PRHDT and CDR2 FYEKMQ (reference sequence). CDR3 size: 15 residues. The CDR3 sequence: CASSLGRQDPYGYTF. Here the CDR3 DNA reads TGTGCCAGCAGCTTAGGACGACAGGACCCCTATGGCTACACCTTC.

The chain is built from TRBV2 and TRBJ1-1; 8 bases are shared with TRBD1. This CDR3 is built from 14 residues. The germline V gene has CDR1 SNHLY and CDR2 FYNNEI. Trimming cost V 8 bases and J 3 bases; bases outside gene matches: 8. CDR3 nucleotide sequence: TGTGCCAGCGTCCCGGGACAGGAGGACACTGAAGCTTTCTTT. Protein product: CASVPGQEDTEAFF.

This chain uses TRBV4-1 with TRBJ2-3, with a weak D call TRBD2 (6 bases). Trimming removed 9 bases at V and 3 bases at J, with 19 bases between. Germline CDR1 MGHRA, CDR2 YSYEKL. The CDR3 totals 15 residues. In DNA, the CDR3 is TGCGCCAGTCGTAAACTAGCCGGTATGACAGATACGCAGTATTTT. Its protein is CASRKLAGMTDTQYF.

J is TRBJ1-2 and V is TRBV4-1; D gene ambiguous. The CDR3 runs 14 residues. V was pared by 1 base and J by 0 bases, with 6 bases between. Germline lookup yields CDR1 MGHRA and CDR2 YSYEKL. CDR3 DNA: TGCGCCAGCAGCCAAGGCAGAACTAACTATGGCTACACCTTC. This gives the protein CASSQGRTNYGYTF.

The chain carries TRBV30 and TRBJ2-2; weak D call: TRBD2 (5 bases). Germline lookup yields CDR1 GTSNPN and CDR2 SVGIG (reference sequence). The CDR3 sequence is 15 residues long. Trimming left V 3 bases short and J 4 bases short, with 15 bases between. CDR3 DNA: TGTGCCTGGAGCCGACTAAAGAAATTCACCGGGGAGCTGTTTTTT. Protein sequence: CAWSRLKKFTGELFF.

This chain joins TRBV7-9 and TRBJ1-1; D unresolved. This CDR3 region has 12 residues. Per the germline V gene, CDR1 is SEHNR and CDR2 is FQNEAQ (reference sequence). V was pared by 3 bases and J by 3 bases, with 5 bases between. The CDR3 here is CASSFSDTEAFF. The CDR3 region has the DNA TGTGCCAGCAGCTTTAGTGACACTGAAGCTTTCTTT.

The genes are TRBV5-4 and TRBJ2-1; D remains ambiguous. V was trimmed by 0 bases and J by 0 bases, leaving 19 bases between them. From germline, CDR1 is SGHNT and CDR2 YYREEE (reference sequence). CDR3 length equals 19 residues. Here the CDR3 reads CASSLGRNGYQSSYNEQFF. In nucleotides, the CDR3 is TGTGCCAGCAGCTTGGGGCGGAACGGTTACCAGAGCTCCTACAATGAGCAGTTCTTC.

The gene calls are TRBV9 and TRBJ1-1; the D gene is possibly TRBD1 (5 bases). V was clipped by 2 bases and J by 8 bases, with 22 bases between them. CDR1 SGDLS and CDR2 YYNGEE come from the germline V gene. CDR3 length: 16 amino acids. The CDR3 DNA follows: TGTGCCAGCAGCGTCATAACAGGTCCTCGGCCTCCCGAAGCTTTCTTT. Translating gives CASSVITGPRPPEAFF.

The chain has TRBV12-3 or TRBV12-4 and TRBJ1-1; perhaps TRBD1 as D (5 bases). The V end lost 3 bases, the J end lost 1 base, and 6 bases lay between the germline ends. The CDR3 is 13 amino acids. This CDR3 reads CASSFDRNTEAFF. The CDR3 DNA sequence: TGTGCCAGCAGTTTTGACAGGAACACTGAAGCTTTCTTT.

The rearrangement joins TRBV5-1 to TRBJ1-1, with D uncertain. Germline V gene lookup returns CDR1 SGHRS and CDR2 YFSETQ. There are 15 residues in the CDR3. Trimming took 4 bases from V and 1 from J, leaving 14 bases between them. The CDR3, as DNA: TGCGCCAGCAGCCCCCTCCCGGGAGGGAACACTGAAGCTTTCTTT. Translating gives CASSPLPGGNTEAFF.

This chain connects TRBV27 to TRBJ2-7, with D possibly TRBD1 on 6 matching bases. This CDR3 is built from 14 residues. V was pared by 6 bases and J by 4 bases, with 16 bases between. Germline CDR1 is MNHEY and CDR2 is SMNVEV (reference sequence). The CDR3 sequence is CASSPTWGRYEQYF. The CDR3 region has the DNA TGTGCCAGCAGCCCCACCTGGGGGCGTTACGAGCAGTACTTC.

The chain couples TRBV11-2 to TRBJ2-2; TRBD2 aligns across 10 bases. CDR1 SGHAT and CDR2 FQNNGV come from the germline V gene. V shed 4 bases and J 4 bases; nucleotides not matched to a gene: 3. This CDR3 is built from 15 residues. For the CDR3, the DNA is TGTGCCAGCAGCTCCCGGACTAGCGGCACCGGGGAGCTGTTTTTT. This encodes CASSSRTSGTGELFF.

The chain uses TRBV9 and TRBJ2-3; 15 bases are a match to TRBD2. CDR3 size: 16 residues. With 3 bases clipped from V and 4 bases from J, the junction kept 3 bases outside the gene matches. The germline V gene has CDR1 SGDLS and CDR2 YYNGEE. The CDR3 DNA follows: TGTGCCAGCAGCGGGACTAGCGGGGGGGCACCAGATACGCAGTATTTT. Translation: CASSGTSGGAPDTQYF.

This clone was detected once. The chain uses TRBV18 and TRBJ1-2; D is possibly TRBD1 (6 bases). Trimming shortened V by 4 bases and J by 4 bases, and 16 bases separated the two germline ends. The germline V gene encodes CDR1 KGHSH and CDR2 LQKENI. There are 15 residues in the CDR3. CDR3 sequence reads: CASSQGDRSSYGYTF. The CDR3 DNA is TGTGCCAGCTCACAGGGTGACAGGAGCAGCTATGGCTACACCTTC.

The chain has TRBV7-8 and TRBJ1-5, with D possibly matching TRBD1 (5 bases). The CDR3 sequence is 17 residues long. The germline V gene encodes CDR1 SGHVS and CDR2 FQNEAQ. With 4 bases removed from V and 6 bases from J, the gap between germline ends came to 22 bases. In DNA form, the CDR3 reads TGTGCCAGCAGCTCTTATTCGATCGAGGGACTACCTCAGCCCCAGCATTTT. Translation: CASSSYSIEGLPQPQHF.

This clone was seen a few times. The V call is TRBV7-2, the J call TRBJ1-2; D unresolved. This CDR3 spans 14 amino acids. CDR1 SGHTA and CDR2 FQGNSA come from the germline V gene. V lost 5 bases and J 4 bases, leaving 14 bases between the germline ends. CDR3 DNA: TGTGCCAGCAGCCCATATCGAGAAGCCTATGGCTACACCTTC. Its translation is CASSPYREAYGYTF.

This clone was detected only once. This chain uses TRBV20-1 with TRBJ1-1; a possible D gene is TRBD1 (5 bases). Germline CDR1 reads DFQATT; CDR2 reads SNEGSKA (reference sequence). This CDR3 spans 11 amino acids. The ends were cut back, 3 bases at V and 9 bases at J, with 11 bases in the middle. The CDR3, as DNA: TGCAGTGCTAGGGGGCTAGTTAAAGCTTTCTTT. Amino acid sequence: CSARGLVKAFF.

The rearrangement uses TRBV24-1 and TRBJ1-5; D gene ambiguous. CDR1 and CDR2 from the germline V gene are KGHDR and SFDVKD. This CDR3 region has 13 residues. V was cut by 7 bases and J by 7 bases, with 13 bases left in between. Here the CDR3 reads CATSSEGYQPQHF. The CDR3, as DNA: TGTGCCACCAGCTCCGAGGGTTACCAGCCCCAGCATTTT.

V gene TRBV6-5 combines with J gene TRBJ2-5; TRBD1 agrees at 7 bases. CDR3 length equals 14 residues. J gave up 3 bases and V 7 bases, and 8 bases lay outside the gene matches. Germline V gives CDR1 MNHEY, CDR2 SVGAGI. CDR3 loop: CASKLTGLKETQYF. CDR3 DNA sequence: TGTGCCAGCAAGTTGACAGGGCTAAAAGAGACCCAGTACTTC.

This clone was seen only once. The chain uses TRBV6-2 or TRBV6-3 and TRBJ1-2, with a possible D match to TRBD1 (6 bases). The CDR3 is made up of 12 amino acids. The V end lost 6 bases, the J end lost 7 bases, and 12 bases lay between the germline ends. Germline loops: CDR1 MNHEY, CDR2 SVGEGT. CDR3 DNA sequence: TGTGCCAGCAGCCCCAGGGGTTCTGGCTACACCTTC. This codes for CASSPRGSGYTF.

The genes are TRBV24-1 and TRBJ1-4, with a tentative D call TRBD1 (6 bases). Looked up from germline, CDR1 is KGHDR and CDR2 is SFDVKD. Trimming removed 6 bases at V and 2 bases at J, with 9 bases between. The CDR3 length is 14 residues. The CDR3 sequence: CATSSTGTNEKLFF. In DNA, the CDR3 is TGTGCCACCAGTTCAACAGGGACTAATGAAAAACTGTTTTTT.

This clone was detected once. The chain joins TRBV19 to TRBJ1-5; D perhaps matches TRBD1 (6 bases). V lost 3 bases, J lost 1 base, and 10 bases lay in between. The CDR3 contains 15 residues. CDR1 is LNHDA, CDR2 SQIVND, per germline (reference sequence). The CDR3 reads CASSMVDRSNQPQHF. The CDR3 DNA follows: TGTGCCAGTAGTATGGTTGACAGGAGCAATCAGCCCCAGCATTTT.

The chain joins TRBV20-1 to TRBJ2-3; no clear D gene. V was pared by 6 bases and J by 6 bases, with 10 bases between. Germline CDR1 and CDR2: DFQATT and SNEGSKA (reference sequence). This CDR3 region has 11 residues. This chain's CDR3 is CSAPSGDTQYF. The CDR3 region has the DNA TGCAGTGCCCCTTCCGGGGATACGCAGTATTTT.

The rearrangement joins TRBV5-1 to TRBJ2-2; D is possibly TRBD2 (7 bases). With 2 bases removed from V and 6 bases from J, the gap between germline ends came to 11 bases. This CDR3 has 14 residues. Germline assignment: CDR1 SGHRS and CDR2 YFSETQ. CDR3 in amino acids: CASSFGGPPGELFF. In DNA form, the CDR3 reads TGCGCCAGCAGCTTCGGGGGGCCTCCCGGGGAGCTGTTTTTT.

The CDR3 loop is CASSSYDSISGNTIYF. For the CDR3, the DNA is TGTGCCAGCAGTAGTTATGACAGCATCTCTGGAAACACCATATATTTT. The chain couples TRBV28 to TRBJ1-3; weak D call: TRBD1 (5 bases). The germline V gene has CDR1 MDHEN and CDR2 SYDVKM. Trimming cost V 5 bases and J 0 bases, with 14 bases left between them. The CDR3 loop spans 16 amino acids.

The rearrangement joins TRBV2 to TRBJ1-3; 7 bases fit TRBD1. The V gene end was trimmed by 7 bases and the J gene end by 4 bases; junction bases not matched to a gene: 10. This CDR3 spans 15 amino acids. Per the germline V gene, CDR1 is SNHLY and CDR2 is FYNNEI. The CDR3 loop is CASNDPPGQGNTIYF. The CDR3, as DNA: TGTGCCAGCAATGACCCCCCGGGACAGGGAAACACCATATATTTT.